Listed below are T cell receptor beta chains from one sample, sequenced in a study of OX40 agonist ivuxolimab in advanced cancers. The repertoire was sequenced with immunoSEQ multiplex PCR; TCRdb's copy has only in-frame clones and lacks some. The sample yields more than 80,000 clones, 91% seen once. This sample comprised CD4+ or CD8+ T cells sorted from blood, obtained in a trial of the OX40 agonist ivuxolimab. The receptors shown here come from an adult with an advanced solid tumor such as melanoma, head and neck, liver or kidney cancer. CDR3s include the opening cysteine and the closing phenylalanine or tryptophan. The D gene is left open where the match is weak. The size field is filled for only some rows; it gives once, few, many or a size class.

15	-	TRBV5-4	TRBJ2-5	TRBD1	CASFTTGVGQETQYF	TGTGCCAGCTTCACGACAGGGGTTGGCCAAGAGACCCAGTACTTC
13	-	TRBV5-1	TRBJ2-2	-	CASTILNTGELFF	TGCGCCAGCACCATTTTAAACACCGGGGAGCTGTTTTTT
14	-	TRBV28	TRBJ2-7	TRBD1	CASSLRTGAYEQYF	TGTGCCAGCAGTTTAAGGACAGGGGCCTACGAGCAGTACTTC
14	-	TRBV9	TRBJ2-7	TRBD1	CASSVAWGTAEQYF	TGTGCCAGCAGCGTAGCTTGGGGGACAGCCGAGCAGTACTTC
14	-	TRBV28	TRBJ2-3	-	CASSLSGGTDTQYF	TGTGCCAGCAGTTTGTCTGGGGGCACAGATACGCAGTATTTT
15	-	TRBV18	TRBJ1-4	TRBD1	CASSPFEGQSEKLFF	TGTGCCAGCTCACCTTTCGAGGGACAGAGTGAAAAACTGTTTTTT
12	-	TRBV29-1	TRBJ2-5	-	CSVQRTGETQYF	TGCAGCGTTCAACGGACGGGAGAGACCCAGTACTTC
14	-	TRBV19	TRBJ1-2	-	CASSIRGLPYGYTF	TGTGCCAGTAGTATTAGGGGATTGCCCTATGGCTACACCTTC
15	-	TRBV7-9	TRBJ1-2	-	CASGSPAAGGLGYTF	TGTGCCAGCGGCTCACCCGCGGCGGGAGGGCTAGGCTACACCTTC
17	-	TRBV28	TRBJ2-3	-	CASSLFAGGGDTDTQYF	TGTGCCAGCAGTTTATTTGCTGGTGGGGGAGACACAGATACGCAGTATTTT
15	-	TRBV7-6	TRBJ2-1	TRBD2	CASSSTSGRDHEQFF	TGTGCCAGCAGCTCCACTAGCGGGAGGGATCATGAGCAGTTCTTC
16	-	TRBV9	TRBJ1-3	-	CASSSDTPYSGNTIYF	TGTGCCAGCAGCTCAGACACCCCCTACTCTGGAAACACCATATATTTT
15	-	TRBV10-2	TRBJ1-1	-	CASRGGRTTTTEAFF	TGCGCCAGCAGGGGGGGTCGAACTACGACCACTGAAGCTTTCTTT
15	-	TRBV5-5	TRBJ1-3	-	CASSFGTISGNTIYF	TGTGCCAGCAGCTTCGGGACTATCTCTGGAAACACCATATATTTT
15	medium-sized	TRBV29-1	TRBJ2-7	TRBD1	CSVSGGGQGTYEQYF	TGCAGCGTTTCCGGAGGGGGACAGGGAACCTACGAGCAGTACTTC
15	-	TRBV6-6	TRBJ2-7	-	CASSYVRDTSYEQYF	TGTGCCAGCAGTTACGTTCGGGACACATCCTACGAGCAGTACTTC
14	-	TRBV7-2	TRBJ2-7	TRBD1	CASSLSWQGDEQYF	TGTGCCAGCAGCTTATCTTGGCAGGGGGACGAGCAGTACTTC
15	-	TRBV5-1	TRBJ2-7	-	CASSWTTGAPNEQYF	TGCGCCAGCAGCTGGACCACGGGGGCTCCCAACGAGCAGTACTTC
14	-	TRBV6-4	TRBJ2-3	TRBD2	CASSQSGRADTQYF	TGTGCCAGCAGTCAGAGCGGGAGAGCAGATACGCAGTATTTT
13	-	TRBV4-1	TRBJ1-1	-	CASSPSRGTEAFF	TGCGCCAGCAGCCCTTCGCGAGGCACTGAAGCTTTCTTT
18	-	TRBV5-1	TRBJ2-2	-	CASSPVLSGVDDTGELFF	TGCGCCAGCAGCCCGGTTTTGTCGGGGGTAGATGACACCGGGGAGCTGTTTTTT
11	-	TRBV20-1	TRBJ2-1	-	CSARRYNEQFF	TGCAGTGCTAGAAGGTACAATGAGCAGTTCTTC
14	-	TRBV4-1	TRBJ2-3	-	CASSLWGPTDTQYF	TGCGCCAGCAGCCTATGGGGTCCCACAGATACGCAGTATTTT
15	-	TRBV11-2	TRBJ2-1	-	CASSLYHGSYNEQFF	TGTGCCAGCAGCTTATATCATGGGTCCTACAATGAGCAGTTCTTC
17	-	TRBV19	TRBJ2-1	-	CASSLNQGANGVNEQFF	TGTGCCAGTAGCCTCAATCAAGGGGCCAACGGTGTCAATGAGCAGTTCTTC
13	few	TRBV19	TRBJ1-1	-	CASSIGGLAEAFF	TGTGCCAGTAGTATTGGGGGATTAGCTGAAGCTTTCTTT
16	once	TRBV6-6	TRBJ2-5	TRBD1	CASSYTRDRGKETQYF	TGTGCCAGCAGTTACACACGAGACAGGGGAAAAGAGACCCAGTACTTC
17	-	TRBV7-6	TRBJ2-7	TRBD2	CASSPETSGRVILGQYF	TGTGCCAGCAGCCCAGAGACTAGCGGGAGGGTAATTTTGGGGCAGTACTTC
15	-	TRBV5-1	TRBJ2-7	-	CASSLVTKDYYEQYF	TGCGCCAGCAGCTTGGTTACTAAGGACTACTACGAGCAGTACTTC
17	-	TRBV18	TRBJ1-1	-	CASSPRASWGTNTEAFF	TGTGCCAGCTCACCACGGGCATCCTGGGGGACTAACACTGAAGCTTTCTTT
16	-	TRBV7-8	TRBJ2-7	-	CASSLRGGGHSGEQYF	TGTGCCAGCAGCTTACGGGGAGGCGGGCATTCCGGCGAGCAGTACTTC
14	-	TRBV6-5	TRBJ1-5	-	CASSYGRGGQPQHF	TGTGCCAGCAGTTACGGGAGGGGTGGACAGCCCCAGCATTTT
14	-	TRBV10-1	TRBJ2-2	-	CASSESTRTGELFF	TGCGCCAGCAGTGAGTCGACCAGGACCGGGGAGCTGTTTTTT
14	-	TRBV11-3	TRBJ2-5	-	CASSSRGGTETQYF	TGTGCCAGCAGTTCAAGAGGAGGGACGGAGACCCAGTACTTC
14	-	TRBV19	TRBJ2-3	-	CASTPSGEADPEYF	TGTGCCAGTACCCCCTCCGGGGAGGCGGACCCAGAGTATTTT
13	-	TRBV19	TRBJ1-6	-	CASSIKAESPLHF	TGTGCCAGTAGTATAAAGGCGGAATCACCCCTCCACTTT
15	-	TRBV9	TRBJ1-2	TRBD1	CASSPGQGAIYGYTF	TGTGCCAGCAGCCCCGGACAGGGGGCTATTTATGGCTACACCTTC
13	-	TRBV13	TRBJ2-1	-	CASSPHVGSLGFF	TGTGCCAGCAGCCCGCATGTCGGTTCACTGGGGTTCTTC
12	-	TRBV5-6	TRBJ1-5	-	CASSSGGKPQHF	TGTGCCAGCAGCTCGGGGGGTAAGCCCCAGCATTTT
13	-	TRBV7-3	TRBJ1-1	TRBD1	CASSSRQGARAFF	TGTGCCAGCAGCTCCCGACAGGGGGCTAGAGCTTTCTTT
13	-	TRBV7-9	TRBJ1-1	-	CASSTTQNGSAFF	TGTGCCAGCAGCACCACCCAGAATGGTTCGGCTTTCTTT
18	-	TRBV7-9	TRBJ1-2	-	CASSPRDGQDGQSGGYTF	TGTGCCAGCAGCCCTCGAGATGGGCAGGATGGCCAAAGCGGCGGCTACACCTTC
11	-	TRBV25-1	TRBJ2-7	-	CASSKGREQYF	TGTGCCAGCAGTAAAGGGCGCGAGCAGTACTTC
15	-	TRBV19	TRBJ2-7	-	CASSTSPGTGREQYF	TGTGCCAGTAGTACCTCCCCCGGGACCGGACGCGAGCAGTACTTC
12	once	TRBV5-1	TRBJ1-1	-	CASSLVGTEAFF	TGCGCCAGCAGCTTGGTCGGCACTGAAGCTTTCTTT
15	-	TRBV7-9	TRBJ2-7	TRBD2	CASSSLGGFGNEQYF	TGTGCCAGCAGCTCACTCGGGGGGTTTGGGAACGAGCAGTACTTC
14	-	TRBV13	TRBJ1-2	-	CASRPTGFRYGYTF	TGTGCCAGCAGGCCTACAGGGTTTCGCTATGGCTACACCTTC
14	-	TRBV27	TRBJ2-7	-	CASSLKAHHYEQYF	TGTGCCAGCAGTTTAAAGGCCCATCACTACGAGCAGTACTTC
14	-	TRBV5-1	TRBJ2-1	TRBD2	CASSFSGRFDEQFF	TGCGCCAGCAGCTTTAGCGGGAGGTTCGATGAGCAGTTCTTC